The 14 T cell receptor beta chains listed next were all sequenced from one sample in a study of post-analysis software for immune sequencing data. Study findings and constraints: In patients, TRBV5-6, TRBV5-1 and TRBV20-1 belonged to roughly 5 TRBV segments found more frequently than in controls.

Their recognized antigens are unknown. cDNA libraries for TCR beta contained unique molecular identifiers. TCRdb reanalysed the PCR reads using MiXCR and keeps one entry per CDR3 protein. The table lists hundreds of thousands of distinct CDR3 sequences, roughly three fifths of them singletons, with 11% in the top ten. Input material: blood. The receptors derive from a girl aged 2-15 years with multiple sclerosis.

The genes are TRBV5-1 and TRBJ2-7, with D possibly matching TRBD2 (6 bases). With the DNA end fitting TRBJ2-5 better, the J assignment may be wrong. This CDR3 region has 16 residues. Looked up from germline, CDR1 is SGHRS and CDR2 is YFSETQ. This CDR3 reads CASTLGASASQETQYF. The CDR3 coding sequence is TGCGCCAGCACCCTCGGGGCTAGCGCTAGCCAAGAGACCCAGTACTTC.

DNA for the CDR3: TGTGCCAGCAGTGCAGCTAGCGGGTATTATACGCAGTATTTT. Translated: CASSAASGYYTQYF. The chain uses TRBV6-2 or TRBV6-3 and TRBJ2-3, with 8 bases fitting TRBD2. The germline CDR1 and CDR2 sequences are MNHEY and SVGEGT. The CDR3 consists of 14 residues. Losses at the gene ends were 5 bases for V and 7 bases for J; bases not matched to a gene: 8.

This chain uses TRBV6-6 with TRBJ2-7; the match to TRBD2 covers 8 bases. This CDR3 region has 14 residues. V trimming: 3 bases; J trimming: 9 bases; junction bases outside the gene matches: 10. Germline CDR1 is MNHNY and CDR2 is SVGAGI (reference sequence). CDR3 bases: TGTGCCAGCAGTTATGGTAGCGGGGCGGTGCTGCAGTACTTC. As protein: CASSYGSGAVLQYF.

This clonotype was detected a few times. The chain employs TRBV7-9 and TRBJ1-2; perhaps TRBD1 as D (5 bases). Trimming took 1 base from V and 3 from J, leaving 15 bases between them. The CDR3 is made up of 16 amino acids. Looked up from germline, CDR1 is SEHNR and CDR2 is FQNEAQ (reference sequence). CDR3 in DNA: TGTGCCAGCAGCTTAGTCGGCGGGGGAAACTACTATGGCTACACCTTC. It translates to CASSLVGGGNYYGYTF.

This clonotype was recorded once. The V call is TRBV20-1, the J call TRBJ1-5; 7 nucleotides align to TRBD1. Germline loops: CDR1 DFQATT, CDR2 SNEGSKA (reference sequence). V lost 5 bases and J lost 5; bases outside the gene matches: 12. The CDR3 extends over 15 amino acids. The CDR3 coding sequence is TGCAGTGCTTTGGACAGGTCAGGAGGGGATCAGCCCCAGCATTTT. Protein sequence: CSALDRSGGDQPQHF.

A few counts support this clonotype. V and J are TRBV5-1 and TRBJ2-7; 8 positions agree with TRBD1. The CDR3 spans 14 residues. V was pared by 4 bases and J by 5 bases, with 8 bases of the junction left unmatched. The germline CDR1 and CDR2 sequences are SGHRS and YFSETQ. The CDR3 sequence is CASSAGQEADEQYF. The CDR3 nucleotides are TGCGCCAGCAGCGCGGGACAGGAAGCGGACGAGCAGTACTTC. The variable domain in full, with the rest retrieved from reference TRBV5-1 and TRBJ2-7, is KAGVTQTPRYLIKTRGQQVTLSCSPISGHRSVSWYQQTPGQGLQFLFEYFSETQRNKGNFPGRFSGRQFSNSRSEMNVSTLELGDSALYLCASSAGQEADEQYFGPGTRLTVT.

The CDR3, as DNA: TGTGCCAGCAGCTCTACCGGGGCTTACAATGAGCAGTTCTTC. The encoded protein is CASSSTGAYNEQFF. The rearrangement links TRBV7-9 to TRBJ2-1; perhaps D is TRBD1 or TRBD2 (5 bases each). Trimming removed 4 bases at V and 4 bases at J, with 11 bases between. The CDR3 covers 14 residues. In germline, CDR1 is SEHNR, CDR2 FQNEAQ (reference sequence).

The rearrangement joins TRBV20-1 to TRBJ2-1, with 13 bases lining up with TRBD2. This CDR3 is 18 amino acids long. Germline CDR1 is DFQATT and CDR2 is SNEGSKA (reference sequence). V trimming: 0 bases; J trimming: 1 base; junction bases outside the gene matches: 6. In DNA form, the CDR3 reads TGCAGTGCTAGAGATTGGGGGACTAGCGGGATTTCCTACAATGAGCAGTTCTTC. Translation gives CSARDWGTSGISYNEQFF.

This clonotype occurred a few times. The chain joins TRBV7-9 to TRBJ2-5, with 7 bases aligning to TRBD2. The V gene's germline CDR1 is SEHNR and CDR2 FQNEAQ (reference sequence). The CDR3 length is 14 residues. V was pared by 5 bases and J by 4 bases, with 7 bases of the junction left unmatched. DNA of the CDR3: TGTGCCAGCAGCCGAGGTGGCGGGAGAGAGACCCAGTACTTC. It specifies CASSRGGGRETQYF. Based on the CDR3 plus reference TRBV7-9 and TRBJ2-5, the full variable domain is DTGVSQNPRHKITKRGQNVTFRCDPISEHNRLYWYRQTLGQGPEFLTYFQNEAQLEKSRLLSDRFSAERPKGSFSTLEIQRTEQGDSAMYLCASSRGGGRETQYFGPGTRLLVL.

This clonotype was counted once. The chain couples TRBV7-9 to TRBJ1-2, with D possibly TRBD1 on 5 matching bases. Germline loops: CDR1 SEHNR, CDR2 FQNEAQ (reference sequence). This CDR3 has 14 amino acids. Trimming cost V 4 bases and J 1 base, with 10 bases left between them. CDR3 residues: CASSSLGVNYGYTF. The CDR3 nucleotides are TGTGCCAGCAGCTCCCTAGGGGTTAACTATGGCTACACCTTC.

The CDR3 sequence is CASSLSGPPSKIDGYTF. CDR3 bases: TGCGCCAGCAGCTTGTCGGGGCCCCCATCCAAGATCGATGGCTACACCTTC. The chain has TRBV5-1 and TRBJ1-2, with D perhaps TRBD1 (5 bases). This CDR3 spans 17 amino acids. V was trimmed by 1 base and J by 6 bases, leaving 22 bases between them. Germline V gene lookup returns CDR1 SGHRS and CDR2 YFSETQ.

This clonotype was counted between two and nine times. The chain combines TRBV20-1 with TRBJ2-7; TRBD2 agrees at 10 bases. In germline, CDR1 is DFQATT, CDR2 SNEGSKA (reference sequence). With 0 bases clipped from V and 1 base from J, the junction kept 3 bases outside the gene matches. This CDR3 contains 15 residues. CDR3: CSARERTSGSYEQYF. CDR3 nucleotides: TGCAGTGCTAGAGAGCGGACTAGCGGATCCTACGAGCAGTACTTC.

About this clonotype: A read error may produce the germline difference seen at one junction end. The CDR3 sequence: CTSRTTGGYEQYF. CDR3 nucleotides: TGCACCAGCCGGACGACAGGGGGCTACGAGCAGTACTTC. The chain recombines TRBV5-1 with TRBJ2-7, with TRBD1 matching over 9 bases. The CDR3 totals 13 residues. Per the germline V gene, CDR1 is SGHRS and CDR2 is YFSETQ. The whole variable domain, filled in from reference TRBV5-1 and TRBJ2-7, reads KAGVTQTPRYLIKTRGQQVTLSCSPISGHRSVSWYQQTPGQGLQFLFEYFSETQRNKGNFPGRFSGRQFSNSRSEMNVSTLELGDSALYLCTSRTTGGYEQYFGPGTRLTVT.

The rearrangement joins TRBV29-1 to TRBJ1-5; 7 nucleotides match TRBD1. Germline CDR1 and CDR2: SQVTM and ANQGSEA. With 4 bases clipped from V and 5 bases from J, the junction kept 2 bases outside the gene matches. CDR3 length equals 12 residues. The CDR3 loop reads CSVGDRDQPQHF. CDR3 DNA sequence: TGCAGCGTTGGAGACAGGGATCAGCCCCAGCATTTT.